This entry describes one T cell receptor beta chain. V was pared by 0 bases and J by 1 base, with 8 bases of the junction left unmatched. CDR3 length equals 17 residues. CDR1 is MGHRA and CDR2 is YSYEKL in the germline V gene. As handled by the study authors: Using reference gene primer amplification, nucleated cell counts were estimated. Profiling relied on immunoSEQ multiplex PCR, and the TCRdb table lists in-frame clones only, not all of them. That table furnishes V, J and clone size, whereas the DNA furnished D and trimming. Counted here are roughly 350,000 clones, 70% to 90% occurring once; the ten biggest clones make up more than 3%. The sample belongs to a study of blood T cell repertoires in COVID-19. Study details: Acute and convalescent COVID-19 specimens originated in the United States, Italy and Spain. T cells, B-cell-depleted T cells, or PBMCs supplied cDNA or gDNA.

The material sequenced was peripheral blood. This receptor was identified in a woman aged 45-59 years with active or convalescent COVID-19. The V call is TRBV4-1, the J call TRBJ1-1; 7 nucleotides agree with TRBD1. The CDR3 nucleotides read TGCGCCAGCAGCCAAGATATCCCAGGGGGTAAGAACACTGAAGCTTTCTTT. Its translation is CASSQDIPGGKNTEAFF.